These T cell receptor beta chains were read from a single sample in a study of molecular identifiers for immune sequencing clone quantification. One entry per CDR3 protein, called by TCRdb with MiXCR from the PCR reads. The sample lists roughly 100,000 distinct CDR3 sequences, about 35% seen once, with over 8% in the top ten. Sequenced: naive CD8+ T cells from blood, with Jurkat cell RNA spiked in. The receptors were gathered from a human donor in good health. Some libraries in this study had Jurkat cell RNA spiked in. CDR3s include the opening cysteine and the closing phenylalanine or tryptophan. A D gene is named only where the DNA matches it firmly. A row's size may be missing; if present it is once, few, many or a size class.

clone_size: few
j_call: TRBJ2-7
d_call: .
v_call: TRBV20-1
cdr3_aa: CSAIRRVFLNEQYF
cdr3_nt: TGCAGTGCTATCCGCCGGGTATTTCTGAACGAGCAGTACTTC

clone_size: .
j_call: TRBJ2-3
d_call: TRBD1
v_call: TRBV7-2
cdr3_aa: CASSSGGFLTDTQYF
cdr3_nt: TGTGCCAGCAGCTCAGGGGGTTTCCTCACAGATACGCAGTATTTT

clone_size: many
j_call: TRBJ2-3
d_call: TRBD2
v_call: TRBV27
cdr3_aa: CASRDGLAGDPSDF
cdr3_nt: TGTGCCAGCCGCGACGGACTAGCGGGGGACCCTTCGGATTTT

clone_size: few
j_call: TRBJ2-1
d_call: .
v_call: TRBV28
cdr3_aa: CASSLGPGTTNEQFF
cdr3_nt: TGTGCCAGCAGTTTAGGTCCCGGGACGACCAATGAGCAGTTCTTC

clone_size: few
j_call: TRBJ2-3
d_call: .
v_call: TRBV12-3/TRBV12-4
cdr3_aa: CASSLWGASTDTQYF
cdr3_nt: TGTGCCAGCAGTCTCTGGGGGGCTAGCACAGATACGCAGTATTTT

clone_size: .
j_call: TRBJ2-5
d_call: TRBD1
v_call: TRBV7-8
cdr3_aa: CASSFGTAYLGEPQYF
cdr3_nt: TGTGCCAGCAGCTTTGGGACAGCCTATCTGGGAGAGCCCCAGTACTTC

clone_size: few
j_call: TRBJ2-7
d_call: TRBD2
v_call: TRBV4-1
cdr3_aa: CASRGFSGRSYEQYF
cdr3_nt: TGCGCCAGCCGCGGGTTTAGCGGGAGGAGCTACGAGCAGTACTTC

clone_size: many
j_call: TRBJ2-3
d_call: .
v_call: TRBV4-3
cdr3_aa: CASSSGGTDTQYF
cdr3_nt: TGCGCCAGCAGCTCAGGGGGCACAGATACGCAGTATTTT

clone_size: many
j_call: TRBJ1-3
d_call: .
v_call: TRBV4-3
cdr3_aa: CASSQEMRGGNTIYF
cdr3_nt: TGCGCCAGCAGCCAAGAAATGCGTGGTGGAAACACCATATATTTT

clone_size: few
j_call: TRBJ1-1
d_call: .
v_call: TRBV14
cdr3_aa: CASSQAGPSEAFF
cdr3_nt: TGTGCCAGCAGCCAAGCGGGGCCGAGTGAAGCTTTCTTT

clone_size: .
j_call: TRBJ2-7
d_call: .
v_call: TRBV27
cdr3_aa: CASGLGNSYEQYF
cdr3_nt: TGTGCCAGCGGCCTGGGGAACTCCTACGAGCAGTACTTC

clone_size: once
j_call: TRBJ2-2
d_call: TRBD1
v_call: TRBV7-8
cdr3_aa: CASSPRQGMVGELFF
cdr3_nt: TGTGCCAGCAGCCCGCGACAGGGGATGGTCGGGGAGCTGTTTTTT

clone_size: .
j_call: TRBJ1-6
d_call: .
v_call: TRBV28
cdr3_aa: CASSFRGGNSPLHF
cdr3_nt: TGTGCCAGCAGTTTTCGGGGCGGTAATTCACCCCTCCACTTT

clone_size: .
j_call: TRBJ2-1
d_call: .
v_call: TRBV11-2
cdr3_aa: CASSSMGNEQFF
cdr3_nt: TGTGCCAGCAGCTCAATGGGAAATGAGCAGTTCTTC

clone_size: few
j_call: TRBJ2-1
d_call: .
v_call: TRBV6-6
cdr3_aa: CASSYSINEQFF
cdr3_nt: TGTGCCAGCAGTTACTCAATAAATGAGCAGTTCTTC

clone_size: .
j_call: TRBJ1-5
d_call: .
v_call: TRBV27
cdr3_aa: CASSGRFNQPQHF
cdr3_nt: TGTGCCAGCAGTGGTAGATTCAATCAGCCCCAGCATTTC

clone_size: .
j_call: TRBJ1-1
d_call: .
v_call: TRBV29-1
cdr3_aa: CSVEAGRFTEAFF
cdr3_nt: TGCAGCGTTGAAGCGGGGAGATTCACTGAAGCTTTCTTT

clone_size: .
j_call: TRBJ2-6
d_call: TRBD2
v_call: TRBV7-2
cdr3_aa: CASSLALLPAGVVGGANVLTF
cdr3_nt: TGTGCCAGCAGCTTAGCCCTCCTCCCAGCGGGAGTCGTGGGTGGGGCCAACGTCCTGACTTTC

clone_size: .
j_call: TRBJ2-1
d_call: .
v_call: TRBV7-8
cdr3_aa: CASSHGDWEGDEQFF
cdr3_nt: TGTGCCAGCAGCCATGGGGACTGGGAAGGGGATGAGCAGTTCTTC

clone_size: .
j_call: TRBJ2-3
d_call: .
v_call: TRBV6-1
cdr3_aa: CASSKEVSTSTDTQYF
cdr3_nt: TGTGCCAGCAGTAAAGAGGTTAGCACTAGCACAGATACGCAGTATTTT

clone_size: few
j_call: TRBJ2-1
d_call: .
v_call: TRBV9
cdr3_aa: CASSLPDGDNEQFF
cdr3_nt: TGTGCCAGCAGCCTACCGGACGGAGACAATGAGCAATTCTTC

clone_size: .
j_call: TRBJ2-7
d_call: TRBD2
v_call: TRBV5-1
cdr3_aa: CASSSGTSGRALYEQYF
cdr3_nt: TGCGCCAGCAGCTCGGGGACTAGCGGGAGGGCCTTATACGAGCAGTACTTC

clone_size: few
j_call: TRBJ1-1
d_call: TRBD1
v_call: TRBV6-2/TRBV6-3
cdr3_aa: CASSYIGTGSRQREAFF
cdr3_nt: TGTGCCAGCAGTTACATCGGGACAGGGTCACGGCAGCGTGAAGCTTTCTTT

clone_size: few
j_call: TRBJ1-2
d_call: .
v_call: TRBV29-1
cdr3_aa: CSVDATNYGYTF
cdr3_nt: TGCAGCGTTGACGCTACTAACTATGGCTACACCTTC

clone_size: few
j_call: TRBJ1-1
d_call: .
v_call: TRBV5-6
cdr3_aa: CASSLAPGSLNTEAFF
cdr3_nt: TGTGCCAGCAGCTTGGCCCCGGGGTCCCTGAACACTGAAGCTTTCTTT

clone_size: many
j_call: TRBJ2-7
d_call: TRBD1
v_call: TRBV7-3
cdr3_aa: CASSFDRGPYEQYF
cdr3_nt: TGTGCCAGCAGCTTCGACAGGGGGCCCTACGAGCAGTACTTC